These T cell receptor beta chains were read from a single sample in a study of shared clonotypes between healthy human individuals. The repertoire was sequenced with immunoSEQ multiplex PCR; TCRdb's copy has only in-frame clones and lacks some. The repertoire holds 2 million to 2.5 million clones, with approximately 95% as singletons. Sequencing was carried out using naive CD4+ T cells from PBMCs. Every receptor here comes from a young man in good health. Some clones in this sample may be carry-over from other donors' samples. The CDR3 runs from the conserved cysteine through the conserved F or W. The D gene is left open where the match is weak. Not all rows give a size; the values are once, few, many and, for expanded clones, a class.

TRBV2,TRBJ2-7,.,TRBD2,CASALAGVFHEQYF,TGTGCCAGCGCCCTAGCGGGAGTGTTCCACGAGCAGTACTTC
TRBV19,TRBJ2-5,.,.,CATSRTGGQETQYF,TGTGCCACCTCTCGGACCGGGGGACAAGAGACCCAGTACTTC
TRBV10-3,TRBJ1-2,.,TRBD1,CAISETGTDNYGYTF,TGTGCCATCAGTGAAACCGGGACAGACAACTATGGCTACACCTTC
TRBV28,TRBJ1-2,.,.,CASSRQKYTF,TGTGCCAGCAGTCGACAGAAGTACACCTTC
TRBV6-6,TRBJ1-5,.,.,CASSYTGSNQPQHF,TGTGCCAGCAGTTACACGGGGAGCAATCAGCCCCAGCATTTT
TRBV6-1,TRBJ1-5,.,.,CASSETGTTDQPQHF,TGTGCCAGCAGTGAGACCGGGACAACCGATCAGCCCCAGCATTTT
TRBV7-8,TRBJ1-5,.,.,CASSLDSGAQPQHF,TGTGCCAGCAGCTTAGATTCTGGTGCGCAGCCCCAGCATTTT
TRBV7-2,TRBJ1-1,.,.,CASSLAVGSAEAFF,TGTGCCAGCAGCTTAGCCGTCGGTTCCGCTGAAGCTTTCTTT
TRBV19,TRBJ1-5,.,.,CASSLGPNQPQHF,TGTGCCAGTAGTCTGGGTCCCAATCAGCCCCAGCATTTT
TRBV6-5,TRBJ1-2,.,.,CASSYSGTSRVYGYTF,TGTGCCAGCAGTTACTCAGGAACGTCAAGGGTCTATGGCTACACCTTC
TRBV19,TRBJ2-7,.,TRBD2,CASTSGLAGSKYF,TGTGCCAGTACCTCGGGACTAGCGGGCTCTAAGTACTTC
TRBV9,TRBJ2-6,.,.,CASRNRGQLRSGANVLTF,TGTGCCAGCAGGAACCGCGGACAGCTACGCTCTGGGGCCAACGTCCTGACTTTC
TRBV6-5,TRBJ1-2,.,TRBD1,CASSYQDRGLYGYTF,TGTGCCAGCAGTTACCAGGACAGGGGGCTCTATGGCTACACCTTC
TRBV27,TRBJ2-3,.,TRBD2,CASSLHLAGGPASASDTQYF,TGTGCCAGCAGTCTCCACCTAGCGGGAGGGCCAGCCAGCGCGTCTGATACGCAGTATTTT
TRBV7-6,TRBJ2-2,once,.,CASSSVGQGTGELFF,TGTGCCAGCAGCTCCGTCGGGCAGGGCACCGGGGAGCTGTTTTTT
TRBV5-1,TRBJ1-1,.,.,CASSPRPLDMNTEAFF,TGCGCCAGCAGCCCACGGCCCCTCGATATGAACACTGAAGCTTTCTTT
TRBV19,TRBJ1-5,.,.,CASSRTVPQPQHF,TGTGCCAGTAGTAGGACGGTCCCTCAGCCCCAGCATTTT
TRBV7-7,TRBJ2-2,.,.,CASSLAPTTGELFF,TGTGCCAGCAGCTTAGCGCCGACCACCGGGGAGCTGTTTTTT
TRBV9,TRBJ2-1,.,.,CASSVVGLASGNEQFF,TGTGCCAGCAGCGTAGTGGGGCTAGCGAGCGGCAATGAGCAGTTCTTC
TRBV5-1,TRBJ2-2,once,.,CASRRQGANTGELFF,TGCGCCAGCAGGCGCCAGGGAGCGAACACCGGGGAGCTGTTTTTT
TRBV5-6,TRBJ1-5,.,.,CASSPRDPNQPQHF,TGTGCCAGCAGCCCCCGGGACCCTAATCAGCCCCAGCATTTT
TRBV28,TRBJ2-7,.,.,CASSLVGIRNEQYF,TGTGCCAGCAGTTTAGTCGGGATTCGGAACGAGCAGTACTTC
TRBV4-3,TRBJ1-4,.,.,CASSQGQGYEKLFF,TGCGCCAGCAGCCAGGGGCAGGGTTACGAAAAACTGTTTTTT
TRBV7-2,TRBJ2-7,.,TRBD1,CASSLGGTGYYEQYF,TGTGCCAGCAGCTTAGGAGGGACAGGGTACTACGAGCAGTACTTC
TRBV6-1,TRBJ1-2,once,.,CASKNRPENNHYTF,TGTGCCAGCAAAAACCGACCGGAAAACAACCATTACACCTTC
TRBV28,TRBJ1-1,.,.,CASSVNWAEAFF,TGTGCCAGCAGTGTTAATTGGGCTGAAGCTTTCTTT
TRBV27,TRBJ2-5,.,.,CASKPNSGASQETQYF,TGTGCCAGCAAACCCAATAGCGGAGCTTCCCAAGAGACCCAGTACTTC
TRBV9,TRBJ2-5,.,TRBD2,CASSVEGTSGETQYF,TGTGCCAGCAGCGTAGAAGGGACTAGCGGAGAGACCCAGTACTTC
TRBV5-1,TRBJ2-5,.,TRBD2,CASSTGTSGVQETQYF,TGCGCCAGCAGCACCGGGACTAGCGGGGTCCAAGAGACCCAGTACTTC
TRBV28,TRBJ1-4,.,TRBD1,CASSTGGRSTQKLFF,TGTGCCAGCAGTACAGGGGGTCGGTCGACGCAAAAACTGTTTTTT
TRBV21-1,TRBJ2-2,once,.,CASSKVGGLSHTGELFF,TGTGCCAGCAGCAAAGTAGGCGGCCTATCTCACACCGGGGAGCTGTTTTTT
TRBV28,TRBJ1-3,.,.,CASRGTGFITIYF,TGTGCCAGCAGGGGTACAGGGTTTATCACCATATATTTT
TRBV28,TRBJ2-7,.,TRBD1,CASSGGGQGLNYEQYF,TGTGCCAGCAGTGGCGGGGGACAGGGGTTGAACTACGAGCAGTACTTC
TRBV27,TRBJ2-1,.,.,CASSSGGSYNEQFF,TGTGCCAGCAGTTCTGGCGGCTCCTACAATGAGCAGTTCTTC
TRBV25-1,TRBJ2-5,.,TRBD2,CASMVAGERQETQYF,TGTGCCAGCATGGTAGCGGGAGAACGGCAGGAGACCCAGTACTTC
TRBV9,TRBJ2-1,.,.,CASSVTMDYNEQFF,TGTGCCAGCAGCGTTACTATGGATTACAATGAGCAGTTCTTC
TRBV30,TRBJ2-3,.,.,CAWRPLVWDTQYF,TGTGCCTGGAGACCACTAGTCTGGGATACGCAGTATTTT
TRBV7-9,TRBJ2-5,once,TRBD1,CASSFPGQGTTQYF,TGTGCCAGCAGCTTTCCGGGACAGGGGACGACCCAGTACTTC
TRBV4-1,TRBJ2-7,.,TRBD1,CASSRLYTRDSYEQYF,TGCGCCAGCAGCCGCCTATATACCCGGGACAGCTACGAGCAGTACTTC
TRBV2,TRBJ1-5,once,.,CASSEEAASNQPQHF,TGTGCCAGCAGTGAAGAGGCAGCAAGCAATCAGCCCCAGCATTTT
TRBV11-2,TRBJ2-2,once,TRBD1,CASSLGPGQGRGGELFF,TGTGCCAGCAGCTTAGGCCCGGGACAGGGGCGAGGCGGGGAGCTGTTTTTT
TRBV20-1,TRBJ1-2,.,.,CSAGENYGYTF,TGCAGTGCTGGGGAGAACTATGGCTACACCTTC
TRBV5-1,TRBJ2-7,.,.,CASSQSGVVPEQYF,TGCGCCAGCAGCCAATCCGGGGTAGTCCCCGAGCAGTACTTC
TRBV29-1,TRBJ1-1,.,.,CSVETNRATEAFF,TGCAGCGTTGAAACTAACAGGGCCACTGAAGCTTTCTTT
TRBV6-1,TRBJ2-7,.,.,CASTLEGTYEQYF,TGTGCCAGCACTCTGGAGGGAACCTACGAGCAGTACTTC
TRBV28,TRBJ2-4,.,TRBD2,CASSWRGEGNIQYF,TGTGCCAGCAGCTGGCGGGGGGAGGGAAACATTCAGTACTTC
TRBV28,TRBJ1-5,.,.,CASSRAPPGRPQHF,TGTGCCAGCTCCCGGGCCCCACCCGGGCGGCCCCAGCATTTT
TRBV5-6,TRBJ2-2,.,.,CASSLYFGSGGEAGELFF,TGTGCCAGCAGCTTGTATTTTGGGTCGGGGGGCGAGGCCGGGGAGCTGTTTTTT
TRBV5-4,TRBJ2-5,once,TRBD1,CASSRGTGKKTQYF,TGTGCCAGCAGCCGAGGGACAGGGAAAAAGACCCAGTACTTC
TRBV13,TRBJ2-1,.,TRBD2,CASSFRLAGGRSSYNEQFF,TGTGCCAGCAGCTTCCGACTAGCGGGAGGCAGAAGCTCCTACAATGAGCAGTTCTTC
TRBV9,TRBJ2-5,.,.,CASSVGGVETQYF,TGTGCCAGCAGCGTAGGGGGGGTAGAGACCCAGTACTTC
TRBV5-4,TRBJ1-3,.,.,CASSRPSGGFVNTIYF,TGTGCCAGCAGCCGACCTAGCGGGGGTTTTGTCAACACCATATATTTT
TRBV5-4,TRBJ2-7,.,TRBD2,CASSLAGGSSYEQYF,TGTGCCAGCAGCTTGGCGGGCGGGAGCTCCTACGAGCAGTACTTC
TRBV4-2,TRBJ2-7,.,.,CASSPPESYEQYF,TGTGCCAGCAGCCCACCGGAGTCCTACGAGCAGTACTTC
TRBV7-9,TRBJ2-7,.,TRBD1,CASSLTGVIDEQYF,TGTGCCAGCAGCTTGACAGGGGTGATCGACGAGCAGTACTTC
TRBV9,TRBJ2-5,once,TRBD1,CASSPGTGRQETQYF,TGTGCCAGCAGCCCCGGGACAGGGCGTCAAGAGACCCAGTACTTC